The rows below give T cell receptor beta chains drawn from one sample of a study of cytomegalovirus exposure and HLA in healthy donors. Data came from immunoSEQ multiplex PCR; TCRdb stores just in-frame clones and leaves some out. The sample's table shows more than 35,000 clones. Sequenced material: PBMCs. The receptor set was obtained from a man aged 30 to 45 in good health and CMV-seronegative. Each CDR3 is given with its conserved first and last residue. D genes are given only for firm matches.

v_gene	d_gene	j_gene	CDR3aa	CDR3nt
TRBV9	-	TRBJ2-2	CASSVYRNTGELFF	TGTGCCAGCAGCGTTTACAGAAACACCGGGGAGCTGTTTTTT
TRBV2	TRBD2	TRBJ2-3	CASSEILAGSTQYF	TGTGCCAGCAGTGAAATACTAGCGGGAAGTACGCAGTATTTT
TRBV19	-	TRBJ1-1	CASQLRDAERAFF	TGTGCCAGCCAACTTCGGGATGCGGAGAGAGCTTTCTTT
TRBV5-1	TRBD2	TRBJ2-1	CASSLALAGDNEQFF	TGCGCCAGCAGCTTGGCACTAGCGGGGGACAATGAGCAGTTCTTC
TRBV4-1	TRBD2	TRBJ2-7	CASSQDPPTSVRYEQYF	TGCGCCAGCAGCCAAGACCCCCCCACTAGCGTTCGCTACGAGCAGTACTTC
TRBV2	-	TRBJ1-5	CASSMLTGGRSNQPQHF	TGTGCCAGCAGTATGTTAACGGGGGGTAGAAGCAATCAGCCCCAGCATTTT
TRBV7-3	TRBD1	TRBJ1-1	CASSVTGTGGTEAFF	TGTGCCAGCAGCGTCACCGGGACAGGGGGCACTGAAGCTTTCTTT
TRBV9	TRBD2	TRBJ2-7	CASTPTGTSQREQYF	TGTGCCAGCACCCCAACCGGGACTAGTCAGAGGGAGCAGTACTTC
TRBV4-3	-	TRBJ1-4	CASSQDLGGWGEKLFF	TGCGCCAGCAGCCAAGATTTGGGAGGATGGGGTGAAAAACTGTTTTTT
TRBV5-6	-	TRBJ1-6	CASSLVQASVWALHF	TGTGCCAGCAGCTTGGTGCAGGCGTCCGTTTGGGCCCTCCACTTT
TRBV4-2	-	TRBJ2-4	CASSQDSSVSDKNIQYF	TGTGCCAGCAGCCAAGACAGTAGCGTTTCCGACAAAAACATTCAGTACTTC
TRBV4-3	-	TRBJ1-4	CASSAGQANEKLFF	TGCGCCAGCAGTGCGGGGCAGGCTAATGAAAAACTGTTTTTT
TRBV18	TRBD1	TRBJ2-7	CASSPGTGVGYEQYF	TGTGCCAGCTCACCGGGAACAGGGGTGGGCTACGAGCAGTACTTC
TRBV7-2	-	TRBJ1-1	CASSSWTGTEAFF	TGTGCCAGCAGCTCTTGGACGGGGACTGAAGCTTTCTTT
TRBV18	-	TRBJ2-3	CASSGGYATDTQYF	TGTGCCAGCTCAGGCGGGTACGCTACAGATACGCAGTATTTT
TRBV2	TRBD1	TRBJ1-1	CASSQEGQGNTEAFF	TGTGCCAGCAGCCAAGAGGGACAGGGTAACACTGAAGCTTTCTTT
TRBV7-9	-	TRBJ2-7	CASSYTWEQYF	TGTGCCAGCAGTTACACGTGGGAGCAGTACTTC
TRBV18	TRBD2	TRBJ2-5	CASSPELAGIQETQYF	TGTGCCAGCTCACCCGAACTAGCGGGGATACAAGAGACCCAGTACTTC
TRBV27	TRBD1	TRBJ2-7	CASSIRNTGGYSYEQYF	TGTGCCAGCAGTATACGGAACACAGGGGGCTACTCCTACGAGCAGTACTTC
TRBV13	TRBD2	TRBJ2-1	CASSLGGLAGNEQFF	TGTGCCAGCAGCTTAGGGGGACTAGCGGGAAATGAGCAGTTCTTC
TRBV4-2	-	TRBJ1-1	CASSQEGRDTEAFF	TGTGCCAGCAGCCAAGAGGGGAGGGACACTGAAGCTTTCTTT
TRBV18	TRBD1	TRBJ2-1	CASSPLSRMTGDPSYNEQFF	TGTGCCAGCTCACCATTGTCTCGGATGACAGGGGACCCCTCCTACAATGAGCAGTTCTTC
TRBV18	TRBD2	TRBJ2-1	CASSSTTSGSLNEQFF	TGTGCCAGCTCATCGACGACTAGCGGGAGTCTCAATGAGCAGTTCTTC
TRBV11-2	TRBD1	TRBJ1-1	CASSLVGGLNTEAFF	TGTGCCAGCAGCTTAGTAGGGGGCCTGAACACTGAAGCTTTCTTT